This T cell receptor (beta chain) came from a study of shared clonotypes between healthy human individuals. Notes on the study in general: Estimated clonotype richness was generally higher in naive than memory subsets.

Of note for this clone: Its antigen is not known.

Negatively enriched CD4+ T cells were divided by CD45RA into naive and memory. The CDR3 spans 16 residues. Germline assignment: CDR1 SGHDN and CDR2 FVKESK. The V end lost 4 bases, the J end lost 8 bases, and 23 bases lay between the germline ends. Sequencing was performed with immunoSEQ multiplex PCR; in TCRdb, only in-frame clones are kept and a portion is missing. The repertoire holds roughly 1,100,000 clones, with under 80% as singletons. The sequencing sample was made of memory CD4+ T cells sorted from blood. As for subset: CD45RA-negative fraction. The chain couples TRBV14 to TRBJ1-2; D possibly corresponds to TRBD1 (6 bases). The sequence was collected from a man younger than 35 in good health. The CDR3 bases are TGTGCCAGCAGCCCAACACAGGGATCCCCAAAGAAAGGCTACACCTTC. Translation gives CASSPTQGSPKKGYTF.